The 3 T cell receptor beta chains in this list originate from one sample, sequenced in a study of blood T cell repertoires in COVID-19. Profiled with immunoSEQ multiplex PCR; TCRdb holds only in-frame clones, not every one. The sample includes 100,000 or so clones, around 81% seen only once; the top ten take approximately 10%. The specimen sequenced was peripheral blood. The source of these receptors is a woman aged 70-85 years with acute or convalescent COVID-19.

J is TRBJ2-5 and V is TRBV30, with TRBD1 as a possible D gene (6 bases). The CDR3 spans 12 residues. Germline values: CDR1 GTSNPN, CDR2 SVGIG (reference sequence). V dropped 5 bases and J dropped 5 bases, with 12 bases sitting between them. The CDR3 DNA reads TGTGCCTGGGGTCCCACAGGGGAGACCCAGTACTTC. Protein product: CAWGPTGETQYF.

The chain couples TRBV5-8 to TRBJ2-1; D is possibly TRBD1 (5 bases). Germline values: CDR1 SGHTS, CDR2 YDEGEE. This CDR3 region has 15 residues. The V end lost 4 bases, the J end lost 8 bases, and 19 bases lay between the germline ends. The CDR3 DNA reads TGTGCCAGCAGCCTCGACAGTCTTTTCCGACATGAGCAGTTCTTC. This sequence encodes CASSLDSLFRHEQFF.

The V call is TRBV30, the J call TRBJ2-1; the match to TRBD2 covers 10 bases. V trimming: 3 bases; J trimming: 7 bases; junction bases outside the gene matches: 6. CDR1 and CDR2 from the germline V gene are GTSNPN and SVGIG (reference sequence). This CDR3 region has 14 residues. The CDR3 is CAWRAGGPSNEQFF. As DNA, the CDR3 is TGTGCCTGGAGAGCGGGAGGGCCTTCGAATGAGCAGTTCTTC. Using reference TRBV30 and TRBJ2-1 for the parts outside the CDR3, the full variable domain is SQTIHQWPATLVQPVGSPLSLECTVEGTSNPNLYWYRQAAGRGLQLLFYSVGIGQISSEVPQNLSASRPQDRQFILSSKKLLLSDSGFYLCAWRAGGPSNEQFFGPGTRLTVL.